This T cell receptor beta chain stems from a study of T-cell memory formation after mild COVID-19. This CDR3 is built from 15 residues. J was trimmed by 1 base and V by 4 bases; bases with no gene match: 4. CDR1 is SGHNT and CDR2 is YYREEE in the germline V gene (reference sequence). Study findings and constraints: Detection of some responders pre-infection suggested pre-existing cross-reactive memory T cells participated.

In its sample, this clonotype was seen a few times. Antigen: not known. Each CDR3 protein is one row after TCRdb ran MiXCR on the 5' RACE reads. The repertoire holds roughly 560,000 distinct CDR3 sequences, with roughly 22% as singletons. The receptor was derived from an adult woman who had mild COVID-19 (a few samples of this study predate the infection). Cell type and time point are not known. The chain carries TRBV5-4 and TRBJ2-7; 11 nucleotides agree with TRBD1. Sample: PBMCs or a T cell subset sorted from them (not recorded which). CDR3 DNA: TGTGCCAGCAGCCACGGGACAGGGGGATCCTACGAGCAGTACTTC. Translation: CASSHGTGGSYEQYF. The full variable domain, with the rest looked up from reference TRBV5-4 and TRBJ2-7, is ETGVTQSPTHLIKTRGQQVTLRCSSQSGHNTVSWYQQALGQGPQFIFQYYREEENGRGNFPPRFSGLQFPNYSSELNVNALELDDSALYLCASSHGTGGSYEQYFGPGTRLTVT.